Listed below are T cell receptor beta chains from one sample, sequenced in a study of blood T cell repertoires in COVID-19. TCRdb keeps only in-frame clones here, not all; method: immunoSEQ multiplex PCR. The table has fewer than 250,000 clones, roughly 86% seen once. The source material was peripheral blood. The receptors stem from a man aged 50-60 years with acute or convalescent COVID-19. CDR3s include the opening cysteine and the closing phenylalanine or tryptophan. A D gene is named only where the DNA matches it firmly. Rows give clone size only sometimes, using once, few, many, or a class for an expanded clone.

size: -
V: TRBV29-1
J: TRBJ1-4
D: -
length: 15
CDR3: CSAPATGSDVGKLFF
DNA: TGCAGCGCGCCCGCAACAGGGTCGGACGTAGGGAAACTGTTTTTT

size: -
V: TRBV3-1/TRBV3-2
J: TRBJ1-3
D: -
length: 13
CDR3: CASSQDREDTIYF
DNA: TGTGCCAGCAGCCAAGATCGAGAAGACACCATATATTTT

size: -
V: TRBV12-5
J: TRBJ2-5
D: -
length: 13
CDR3: CASGLALQETQYF
DNA: TGTGCTAGTGGTTTGGCCCTACAAGAGACCCAGTACTTC

size: -
V: TRBV7-9
J: TRBJ2-5
D: TRBD2
length: 14
CDR3: CASSLEAGRETQYF
DNA: TGTGCCAGCAGCTTAGAAGCGGGGAGGGAGACCCAGTACTTC

size: -
V: TRBV12-3/TRBV12-4
J: TRBJ1-4
D: TRBD1
length: 11
CDR3: CASSSRTGLFF
DNA: TGTGCCAGCAGTTCCAGGACAGGACTGTTTTTT

size: -
V: TRBV5-8
J: TRBJ1-4
D: -
length: 15
CDR3: CASSPAEVWNEKLFF
DNA: TGTGCCAGCAGCCCTGCAGAGGTTTGGAATGAAAAACTGTTTTTT

size: -
V: TRBV6-6
J: TRBJ2-7
D: TRBD2
length: 15
CDR3: CASRTSVSVYLEQYF
DNA: TGTGCCAGCAGGACTAGCGTGAGTGTATATCTCGAGCAGTACTTC

size: -
V: TRBV5-1
J: TRBJ1-4
D: TRBD1
length: 16
CDR3: CASSPGQGATNEKLFF
DNA: TGCGCCAGCAGCCCGGGACAGGGGGCGACTAATGAAAAACTGTTTTTT

size: -
V: TRBV5-6
J: TRBJ1-6
D: TRBD1
length: 17
CDR3: CASSLEGQGVYNSPLHF
DNA: TGTGCCAGCAGCTTGGAGGGACAGGGGGTCTATAATTCACCCCTCCACTTT

size: -
V: TRBV7-4
J: TRBJ2-1
D: TRBD2
length: 16
CDR3: CASSLRLAGGPHEQFF
DNA: TGTGCCAGCAGCTTACGACTAGCGGGAGGGCCCCATGAGCAGTTCTTC

size: -
V: TRBV15
J: TRBJ1-6
D: TRBD1
length: 15
CDR3: CATSRKGADNSPLHF
DNA: TGTGCCACCAGCAGAAAGGGGGCAGATAATTCACCCCTCCACTTT

size: -
V: TRBV11-3
J: TRBJ2-7
D: -
length: 12
CDR3: CASSVLQGKQYF
DNA: TGTGCCAGCAGCGTCTTACAGGGAAAGCAGTACTTC

size: -
V: TRBV14
J: TRBJ1-1
D: -
length: 14
CDR3: CASSPIQGNTEAFF
DNA: TGTGCCAGCAGCCCCATTCAGGGGAACACTGAAGCTTTCTTT

size: once
V: TRBV7-9
J: TRBJ1-1
D: -
length: 16
CDR3: CASSLRAGITLTEAFF
DNA: TGTGCCAGCAGCCTACGCGCAGGGATAACTCTCACTGAAGCTTTCTTT

size: -
V: TRBV30
J: TRBJ1-4
D: -
length: 13
CDR3: CAWSELGVEKLFF
DNA: TGTGCCTGGAGTGAGCTAGGGGTTGAAAAACTGTTTTTT